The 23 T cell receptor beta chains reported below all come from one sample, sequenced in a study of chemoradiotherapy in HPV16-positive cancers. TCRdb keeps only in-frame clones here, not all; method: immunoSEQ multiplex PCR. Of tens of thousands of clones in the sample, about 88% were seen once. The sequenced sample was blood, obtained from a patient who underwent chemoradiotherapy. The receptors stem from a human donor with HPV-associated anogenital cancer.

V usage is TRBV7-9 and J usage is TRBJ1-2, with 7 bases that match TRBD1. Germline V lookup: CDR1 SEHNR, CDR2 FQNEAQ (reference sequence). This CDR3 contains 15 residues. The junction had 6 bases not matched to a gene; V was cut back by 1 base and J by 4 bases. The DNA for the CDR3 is TGTGCCAGCAGCTTAGTTAGGGGGCCTTTCTATGGCTACACCTTC. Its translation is CASSLVRGPFYGYTF. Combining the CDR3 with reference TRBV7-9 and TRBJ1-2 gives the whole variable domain DTGVSQNPRHKITKRGQNVTFRCDPISEHNRLYWYRQTLGQGPEFLTYFQNEAQLEKSRLLSDRFSAERPKGSFSTLEIQRTEQGDSAMYLCASSLVRGPFYGYTFGSGTRLTVV.

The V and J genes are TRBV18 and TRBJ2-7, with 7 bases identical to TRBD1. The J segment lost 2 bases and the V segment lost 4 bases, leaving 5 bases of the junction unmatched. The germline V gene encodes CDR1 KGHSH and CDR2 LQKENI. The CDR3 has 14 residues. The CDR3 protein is CASSLGQVTYEQYF. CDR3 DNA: TGTGCCAGCTCACTTGGACAGGTAACCTACGAGCAGTACTTC.

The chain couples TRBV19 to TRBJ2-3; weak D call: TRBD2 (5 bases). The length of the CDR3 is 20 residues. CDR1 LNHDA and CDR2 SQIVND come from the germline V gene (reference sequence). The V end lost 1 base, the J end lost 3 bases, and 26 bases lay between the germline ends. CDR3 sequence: CASSIGLSPAGWVGTDTQYF. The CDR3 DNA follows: TGTGCCAGTAGTATAGGGCTTTCTCCTGCGGGTTGGGTAGGGACAGATACGCAGTATTTT.

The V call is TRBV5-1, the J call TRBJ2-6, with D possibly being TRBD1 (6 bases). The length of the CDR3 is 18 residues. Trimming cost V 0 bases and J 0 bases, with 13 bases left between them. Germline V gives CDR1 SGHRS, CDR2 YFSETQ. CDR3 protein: CASSLAGVGSSGANVLTF. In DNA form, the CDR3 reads TGCGCCAGCAGCTTGGCAGGGGTCGGGTCCTCTGGGGCCAACGTCCTGACTTTC.

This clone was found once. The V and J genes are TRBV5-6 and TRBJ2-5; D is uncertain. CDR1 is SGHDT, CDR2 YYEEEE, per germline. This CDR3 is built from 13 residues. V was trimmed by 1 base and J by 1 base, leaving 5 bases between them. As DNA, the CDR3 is TGTGCCAGCAGCTTGAGGTCCCAAGAGACCCAGTACTTC. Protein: CASSLRSQETQYF.

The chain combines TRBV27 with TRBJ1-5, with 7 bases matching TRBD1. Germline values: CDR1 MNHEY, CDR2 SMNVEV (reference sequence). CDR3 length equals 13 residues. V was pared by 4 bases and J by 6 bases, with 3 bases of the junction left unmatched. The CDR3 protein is CASSSTGFQPQHF. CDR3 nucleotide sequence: TGTGCCAGCAGTTCGACAGGGTTTCAGCCCCAGCATTTT.

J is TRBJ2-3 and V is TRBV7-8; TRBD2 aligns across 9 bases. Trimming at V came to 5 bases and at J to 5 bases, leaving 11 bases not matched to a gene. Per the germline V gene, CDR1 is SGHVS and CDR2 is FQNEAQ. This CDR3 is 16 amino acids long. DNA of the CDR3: TGTGCCAGCAGCATAAAAGGTAGCGGGGGAATAGATACGCAGTATTTT. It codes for CASSIKGSGGIDTQYF.

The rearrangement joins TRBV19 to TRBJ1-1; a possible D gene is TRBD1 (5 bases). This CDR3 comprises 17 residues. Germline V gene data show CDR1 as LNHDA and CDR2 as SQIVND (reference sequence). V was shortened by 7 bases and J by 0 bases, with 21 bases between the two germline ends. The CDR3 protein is CASIESRDFGLNTEAFF. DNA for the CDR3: TGTGCCAGTATAGAATCCCGGGACTTCGGGTTGAACACTGAAGCTTTCTTT.

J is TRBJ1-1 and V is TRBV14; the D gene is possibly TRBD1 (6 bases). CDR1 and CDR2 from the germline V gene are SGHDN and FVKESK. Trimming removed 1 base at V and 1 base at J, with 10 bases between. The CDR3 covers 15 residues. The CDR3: CASSQGGAGNTEAFF. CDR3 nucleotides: TGTGCCAGCAGCCAAGGGGGGGCCGGGAACACTGAAGCTTTCTTT.

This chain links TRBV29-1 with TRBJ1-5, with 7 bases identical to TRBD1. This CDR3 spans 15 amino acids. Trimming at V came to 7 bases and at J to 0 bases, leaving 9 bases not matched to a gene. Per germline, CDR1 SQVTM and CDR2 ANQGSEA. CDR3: CSAVTGPNSNQPQHF. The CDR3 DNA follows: TGCAGCGCTGTGACAGGGCCGAATAGCAATCAGCCCCAGCATTTT.

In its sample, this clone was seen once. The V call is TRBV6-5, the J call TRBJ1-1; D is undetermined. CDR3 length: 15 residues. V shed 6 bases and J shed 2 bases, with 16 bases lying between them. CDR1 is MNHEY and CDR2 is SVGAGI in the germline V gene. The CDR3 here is CASRKYGGINTEAFF. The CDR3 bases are TGTGCCAGCAGAAAGTACGGAGGGATCAACACTGAAGCTTTCTTT.

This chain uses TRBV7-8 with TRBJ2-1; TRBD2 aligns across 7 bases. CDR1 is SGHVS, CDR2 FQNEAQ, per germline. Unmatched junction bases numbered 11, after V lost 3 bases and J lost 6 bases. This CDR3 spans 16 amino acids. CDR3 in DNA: TGTGCCAGCAGCTTCCGAGCGGGGACCGGAGTCAATGAGCAGTTCTTC. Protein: CASSFRAGTGVNEQFF. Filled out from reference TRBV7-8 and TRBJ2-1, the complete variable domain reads GAGVSQSPRYKVAKRGQDVALRCDPISGHVSLFWYQQALGQGPEFLTYFQNEAQLDKSGLPSDRFFAERPEGSVSTLKIQRTQQEDSAVYLCASSFRAGTGVNEQFFGPGTRLTVL.

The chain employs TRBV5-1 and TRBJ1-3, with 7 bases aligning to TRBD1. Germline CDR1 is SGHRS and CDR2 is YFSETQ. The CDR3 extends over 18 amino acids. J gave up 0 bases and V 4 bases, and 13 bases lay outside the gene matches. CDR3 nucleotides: TGCGCCAGCAGCCCCTCTACAGGGGAGAGGGTCTCTGGAAACACCATATATTTT. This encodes CASSPSTGERVSGNTIYF.

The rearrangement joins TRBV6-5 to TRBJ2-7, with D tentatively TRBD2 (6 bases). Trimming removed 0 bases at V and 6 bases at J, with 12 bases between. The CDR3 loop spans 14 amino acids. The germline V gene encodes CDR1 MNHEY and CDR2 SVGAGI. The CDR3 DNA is TGTGCCAGCAGTTACTCGACGGGGGTTGGCGAGCAGTACTTC. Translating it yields CASSYSTGVGEQYF.

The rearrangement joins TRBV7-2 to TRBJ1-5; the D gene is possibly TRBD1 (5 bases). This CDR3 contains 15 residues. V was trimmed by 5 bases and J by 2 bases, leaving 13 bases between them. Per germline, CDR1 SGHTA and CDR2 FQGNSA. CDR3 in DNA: TGTGCCAGCAGCCTCAGGGCTGGAGGCAATCAGCCCCAGCATTTT. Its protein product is CASSLRAGGNQPQHF.

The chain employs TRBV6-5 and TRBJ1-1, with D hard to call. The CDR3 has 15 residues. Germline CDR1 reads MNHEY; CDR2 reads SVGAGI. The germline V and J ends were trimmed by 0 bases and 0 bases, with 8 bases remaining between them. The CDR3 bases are TGTGCCAGCAGTTACTCGGGATCCATGAACACTGAAGCTTTCTTT. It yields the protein CASSYSGSMNTEAFF.

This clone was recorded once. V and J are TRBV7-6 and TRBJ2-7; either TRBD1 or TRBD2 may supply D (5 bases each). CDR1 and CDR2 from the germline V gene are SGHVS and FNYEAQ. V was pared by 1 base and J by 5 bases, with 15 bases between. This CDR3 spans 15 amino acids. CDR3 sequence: CASSLEVGVLHEQYF. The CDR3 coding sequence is TGTGCCAGCAGCTTAGAAGTGGGGGTTTTGCACGAGCAGTACTTC.

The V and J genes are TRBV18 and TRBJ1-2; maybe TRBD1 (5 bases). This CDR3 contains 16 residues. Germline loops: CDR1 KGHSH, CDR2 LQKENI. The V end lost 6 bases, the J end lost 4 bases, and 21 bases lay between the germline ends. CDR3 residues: CASSAGQSREGYGYTF. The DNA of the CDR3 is TGTGCCAGCTCGGCTGGACAAAGCAGGGAAGGCTATGGCTACACCTTC.

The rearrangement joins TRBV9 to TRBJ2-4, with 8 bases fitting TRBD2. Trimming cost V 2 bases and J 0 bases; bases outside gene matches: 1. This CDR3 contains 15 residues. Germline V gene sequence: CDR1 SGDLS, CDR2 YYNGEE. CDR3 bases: TGTGCCAGCAGCGTCCGGGGGGGAGCCAAAAACATTCAGTACTTC. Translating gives CASSVRGGAKNIQYF. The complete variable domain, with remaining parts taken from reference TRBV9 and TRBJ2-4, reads DSGVTQTPKHLITATGQRVTLRCSPRSGDLSVYWYQQSLDQGLQFLIQYYNGEERAKGNILERFSAQQFPDLHSELNLSSLELGDSALYFCASSVRGGAKNIQYFGAGTRLSVL.

CDR3 DNA sequence: TGTGCCACCAGCAGAGATCAGGCAGTACAGGGTCTGGACACTGAAGCTTTCTTT. Translation gives CATSRDQAVQGLDTEAFF. The J gene is TRBJ1-1, the V gene TRBV15, with a weak D call TRBD1 (6 bases). The V end was cut by 0 bases, the J end by 3 bases, with 20 bases between. The CDR3 is made up of 18 amino acids. Germline CDR1 LNHNV, CDR2 YYDKDF (reference sequence).

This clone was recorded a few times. This CDR3 reads CASRGLRQLFF. CDR3 DNA: TGTGCCAGCAGGGGATTGAGGCAACTGTTTTTT. This chain uses TRBV6-5 with TRBJ1-4; D is unresolved. This CDR3 comprises 11 residues. Trimming removed 6 bases at V and 12 bases at J, with 11 bases between. Germline V lookup: CDR1 MNHEY, CDR2 SVGAGI.

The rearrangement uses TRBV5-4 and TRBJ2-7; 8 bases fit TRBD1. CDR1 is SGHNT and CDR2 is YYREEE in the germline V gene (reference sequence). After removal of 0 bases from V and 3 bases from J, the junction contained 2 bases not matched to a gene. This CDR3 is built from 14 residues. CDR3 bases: TGTGCCAGCAGCTTGGGAACAGGGGGCTACGAGCAGTACTTC. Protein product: CASSLGTGGYEQYF.

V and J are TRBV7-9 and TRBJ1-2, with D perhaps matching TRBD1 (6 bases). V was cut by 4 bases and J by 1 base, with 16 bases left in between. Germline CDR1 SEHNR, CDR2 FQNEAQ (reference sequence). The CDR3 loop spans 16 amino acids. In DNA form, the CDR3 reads TGTGCCAGCAGCTCAGAGGTCGGGACAAGTAACTATGGCTACACCTTC. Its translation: CASSSEVGTSNYGYTF.